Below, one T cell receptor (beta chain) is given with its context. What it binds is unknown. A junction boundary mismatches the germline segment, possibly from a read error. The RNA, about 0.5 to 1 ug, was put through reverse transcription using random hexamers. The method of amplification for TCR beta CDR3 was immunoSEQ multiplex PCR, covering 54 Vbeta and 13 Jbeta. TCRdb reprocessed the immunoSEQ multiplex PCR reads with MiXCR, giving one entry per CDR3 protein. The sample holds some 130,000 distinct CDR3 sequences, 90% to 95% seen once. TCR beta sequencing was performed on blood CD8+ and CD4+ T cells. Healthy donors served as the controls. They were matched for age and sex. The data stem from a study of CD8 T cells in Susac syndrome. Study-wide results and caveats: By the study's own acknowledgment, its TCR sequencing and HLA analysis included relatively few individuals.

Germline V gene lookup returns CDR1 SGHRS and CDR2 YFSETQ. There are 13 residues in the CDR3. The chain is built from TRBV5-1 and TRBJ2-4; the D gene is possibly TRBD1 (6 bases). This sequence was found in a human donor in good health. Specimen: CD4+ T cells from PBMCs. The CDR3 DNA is TGCGCCAGCAGCTTGGCAGGGGTCGACATTCAGCACTTC. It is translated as CASSLAGVDIQHF.